This T cell receptor (beta chain) was captured by sequencing in a study of shared clonotypes between healthy human individuals. General observations from the study: Naive subsets, compared against memory subsets, generally had larger estimated richness values. Investigators expected sequencing depth to affect clonotype sharing among donors.

Profiling relied on immunoSEQ multiplex PCR, and the TCRdb table lists in-frame clones only, not all of them. Of over 850,000 clones in the sample, approximately 80% were seen once. V lost 7 bases and J 4 bases, leaving 11 bases between the germline ends. Germline V gene data show CDR1 as GTSNPN and CDR2 as SVGIG (reference sequence). The CDR3 length is 11 residues. Of note for this clone: Its antigen is currently unknown.

The clonotype comes from a man younger than 35 in good health. Some clones in this sample may be carry-over from other donors' samples. The sequenced sample consisted of memory CD4+ T cells from PBMCs. Subset denoted: CD45RA-negative fraction. This rearrangement joins TRBV30 to TRBJ2-7; maybe TRBD2 (5 bases). CDR3 loop: CASDSGYEQYF. CDR3 bases: TGTGCCTCCGACTCGGGATACGAGCAGTACTTC.